What follows are 32 T cell receptor beta chains derived from one specimen sequenced in a study of glioma-infiltrating T cells after dendritic cell vaccination. The method was immunoSEQ multiplex PCR; TCRdb's version includes in-frame clones alone and lacks a portion of them. This table has around 96,000 clones, about four fifths appearing once. The starting material was blood, obtained before dendritic cell vaccination. These receptors came from a human donor with glioblastoma.

The chain uses TRBV11-2 and TRBJ2-5; 7 bases agree with TRBD1. Germline CDR1 SGHAT, CDR2 FQNNGV. The V segment lost 1 base and the J segment 5 bases; nucleotides outside the gene matches: 10. The CDR3 extends over 16 amino acids. CDR3 loop: CASSLGRQGEVETQYF. In nucleotides, the CDR3 is TGTGCCAGCAGCTTAGGTAGACAGGGAGAAGTGGAGACCCAGTACTTC. The full variable domain, completed using reference TRBV11-2 and TRBJ2-5, is EAGVAQSPRYKIIEKRQSVAFWCNPISGHATLYWYQQILGQGPKLLIQFQNNGVVDDSQLPKDRFSAERLKGVDSTLKIQPAKLEDSAVYLCASSLGRQGEVETQYFGPGTRLLVL.

The V gene is TRBV6-6, the J gene TRBJ2-1; tentative D call: TRBD2 (6 bases). The CDR3 runs to 14 residues. CDR1 is MNHNY and CDR2 is SVGAGI in the germline V gene (reference sequence). V lost 6 bases and J 4 bases, leaving 13 bases between the germline ends. The CDR3 nucleotides are TGTGCCAGCAGGCTCGGGACTCAATACAATGAGCAGTTCTTC. Protein sequence: CASRLGTQYNEQFF.

This chain uses TRBV6-1 with TRBJ2-5; no definite D call. Germline CDR1 and CDR2: MNHNS and SASEGT. V lost 7 bases to trimming and J lost 4 bases, with 13 bases between them. CDR3 length equals 13 residues. CDR3: CASILFRGETQYF. For the CDR3, the DNA is TGTGCCAGCATATTATTTCGAGGAGAGACCCAGTACTTC.

V is TRBV21-1 and J is TRBJ1-2; the table assigns TRBD1, which was not confirmed against the DNA. TRBV21-1 is shown as a pseudogene. CDR3 size: 18 residues. CDR3 protein: CASSKERQGSVRGSPYTF. In nucleotides, the CDR3 is TGTGCCAGCAGCAAAGAGAGACAGGGGTCTGTCCGGGGGTCCCCTTACACCTTC.

The chain combines TRBV5-4 with TRBJ2-1; D ambiguous. V lost 6 bases and J 1 base, leaving 8 bases between the germline ends. This CDR3 region has 13 residues. The germline V gene encodes CDR1 SGHNT and CDR2 YYREEE (reference sequence). The CDR3 is CASKRGSYNEQFF. CDR3 bases: TGTGCCAGCAAAAGAGGTTCCTACAATGAGCAGTTCTTC.

This chain joins TRBV29-1 and TRBJ1-1, with 11 bases lining up with TRBD1. The germline V gene encodes CDR1 SQVTM and CDR2 ANQGSEA. CDR3 size: 13 residues. V shed 7 bases, J shed 0 bases, and the junction held 1 base outside the gene matches. This chain's CDR3 is CSGGQGVNTEAFF. For the CDR3, the DNA is TGCAGCGGGGGACAGGGGGTGAACACTGAAGCTTTCTTT.

This clone was counted a single time. The rearrangement uses TRBV21-1 and TRBJ1-6; TRBD1 reflects the table's D call only, with no check against the DNA. TRBV21-1 is a pseudogene segment. The CDR3 totals 16 residues. The CDR3 here is CASSKDRGGIDSPLHF. The DNA of the CDR3 is TGTGCCAGCAGCAAAGACAGGGGTGGGATTGATTCACCCCTCCACTTT.

J is TRBJ1-1 and V is TRBV28; D ambiguous. Trimming took off 2 bases at V and 6 bases at J, with 7 bases between the two ends. This CDR3 is built from 12 residues. Germline CDR1 reads MDHEN; CDR2 reads SYDVKM. The DNA of the CDR3 is TGTGCCAGCAGTTTAGTTATAGCTGAAGCTTTCTTT. This translates into CASSLVIAEAFF. The whole variable domain, filled in from reference TRBV28 and TRBJ1-1, reads DVKVTQSSRYLVKRTGEKVFLECVQDMDHENMFWYRQDPGLGLRLIYFSYDVKMKEKGDIPEGYSVSREKKERFSLILESASTNQTSMYLCASSLVIAEAFFGQGTRLTVV.

CDR3 residues: CSVGSGSSYNEQFF. CDR3 DNA: TGCAGCGTGGGTAGCGGGAGCTCCTACAATGAGCAGTTCTTC. The chain uses TRBV29-1 and TRBJ2-1; 9 nucleotides match TRBD2. The germline gives CDR1 SQVTM, CDR2 ANQGSEA. The junction had 3 bases not matched to a gene; V was cut back by 6 bases and J by 0 bases. The CDR3 totals 14 residues.

The J gene is TRBJ2-1, the V gene TRBV30, with D maybe TRBD2 (5 bases). V shed 5 bases and J shed 10 bases, with 18 bases lying between them. Germline CDR1 is GTSNPN and CDR2 is SVGIG (reference sequence). The CDR3 length is 13 residues. The chain's CDR3 is CAWSLTGEMEQFF. The CDR3 bases are TGTGCCTGGTCCCTGACCGGGGAAATGGAGCAGTTCTTC.

The chain is built from TRBV19 and TRBJ1-2; a weak D match, TRBD1 (5 bases). The CDR3 is made up of 14 amino acids. The ends were cut back, 5 bases at V and 7 bases at J, with 17 bases in the middle. Germline CDR1 and CDR2: LNHDA and SQIVND (reference sequence). The CDR3 DNA sequence: TGTGCCAGTAGTGCGATAACAGGCGTAGGTGGCTACACCTTC. As protein: CASSAITGVGGYTF. The whole variable domain, filled in from reference TRBV19 and TRBJ1-2, reads DGGITQSPKYLFRKEGQNVTLSCEQNLNHDAMYWYRQDPGQGLRLIYYSQIVNDFQKGDIAEGYSVSREKKESFPLTVTSAQKNPTAFYLCASSAITGVGGYTFGSGTRLTVV.

This clone was seen a single time. The chain employs TRBV29-1 and TRBJ2-1; 10 bases line up with TRBD1. CDR3 size: 15 residues. With V trimmed by 7 bases and J by 9 bases, 15 bases remained unmatched. Looked up from germline, CDR1 is SQVTM and CDR2 is ANQGSEA. Written as DNA, the CDR3 is TGCAGCGGAGGGGGGGGGACAGGGGCCATGGGTGAGCAGTTCTTC. This codes for CSGGGGTGAMGEQFF.

V gene TRBV6-6 combines with J gene TRBJ1-5, with D possibly being TRBD1 (5 bases). The CDR3 has 14 residues. The V gene's germline CDR1 is MNHNY and CDR2 SVGAGI (reference sequence). Trimming shortened V by 2 bases and J by 3 bases, and 8 bases separated the two germline ends. CDR3: CASSYRGNNQPQHF. CDR3 nucleotides: TGTGCCAGCAGTTACCGGGGGAACAATCAGCCCCAGCATTTT.

J is TRBJ2-2 and V is TRBV10-2; perhaps TRBD2 as D (5 bases). The V end was cut by 3 bases, the J end by 5 bases, with 10 bases between. Germline V gene data show CDR1 as WSHSY and CDR2 as SAAADI. The CDR3 has 14 amino acids. The DNA of the CDR3 is TGCGCCAGCAGTGAAACCGGGGTAACCGGGGAGCTGTTTTTT. As protein: CASSETGVTGELFF.

The chain joins TRBV19 to TRBJ1-1; possible D gene TRBD1, 5 bases. There are 15 residues in the CDR3. V dropped 9 bases and J dropped 7 bases, with 24 bases sitting between them. Looked up from germline, CDR1 is LNHDA and CDR2 is SQIVND (reference sequence). CDR3 bases: TGTGCCAGCGAGCCGGGGCAAATAGGGGAGGTTGAAGCTTTCTTT. It translates to CASEPGQIGEVEAFF.

The chain recombines TRBV6-4 with TRBJ1-2, with TRBD1 identical over 8 bases. The ends lost 5 bases at V and 7 bases at J; junction bases unmatched: 6. Germline CDR1 is MRHNA and CDR2 is SNTAGT. The CDR3 extends over 13 amino acids. The CDR3 region is CASSFGQGSGYTF. CDR3 nucleotide sequence: TGTGCCAGCAGTTTCGGACAGGGCAGTGGCTACACCTTC.

CDR3 amino acids: CASSHGGGFPVDEKLFF. CDR3 nucleotides: TGTGCCAGCTCCCATGGGGGGGGCTTCCCTGTGGATGAAAAACTGTTTTTT. This sequence joins TRBV2 and TRBJ1-4; tentatively, D is TRBD1 (6 bases). CDR3 length: 17 residues. Between the trimmed V and J ends, which lost 8 bases and 6 bases, there was a span of 25 bases. Germline loops: CDR1 SNHLY, CDR2 FYNNEI.

This chain joins TRBV5-1 and TRBJ1-2; 9 nucleotides agree with TRBD1. The CDR3 runs 15 residues. V dropped 0 bases and J dropped 5; count of bases not matched to a gene: 5. The germline CDR1 and CDR2 sequences are SGHRS and YFSETQ. The CDR3: CASSLEGTGRYGYTF. The CDR3 DNA is TGCGCCAGCAGCTTGGAGGGGACAGGGCGATATGGCTACACCTTC.

A single count supports this clone. This chain uses TRBV7-9 with TRBJ1-1; D gene unclear. This CDR3 is built from 17 residues. V was clipped by 1 base and J by 0 bases, with 15 bases between them. Looked up from germline, CDR1 is SEHNR and CDR2 is FQNEAQ (reference sequence). CDR3 sequence: CASSLVSFGVMNTEAFF. Here the CDR3 DNA reads TGTGCCAGCAGCTTAGTGTCTTTCGGGGTAATGAACACTGAAGCTTTCTTT.

The chain combines TRBV4-1 with TRBJ2-2, with D possibly being TRBD2 (5 bases). Trimming stripped 5 bases from V and 0 bases from J, with 7 bases between. The CDR3 is made up of 14 amino acids. Germline CDR1 MGHRA, CDR2 YSYEKL. CDR3 in amino acids: CASSETTNTGELFF. CDR3 DNA sequence: TGCGCCAGCAGCGAGACTACGAACACCGGGGAGCTGTTTTTT.

The V and J genes are TRBV2 and TRBJ1-5, with 8 nucleotides matching TRBD1. Germline V gene sequence: CDR1 SNHLY, CDR2 FYNNEI. The J segment lost 2 bases and the V segment lost 6 bases, leaving 6 bases of the junction unmatched. The CDR3 sequence is 15 residues long. CDR3 nucleotides: TGTGCCAGCAGCCTGGGACAGGTGGGCAATCAGCCCCAGCATTTT. Translated: CASSLGQVGNQPQHF.

This rearrangement joins TRBV5-8 to TRBJ2-3; the D gene is possibly TRBD1 (5 bases). This CDR3 spans 15 amino acids. Germline V gives CDR1 SGHTS, CDR2 YDEGEE. V lost 2 bases to trimming and J lost 0 bases, with 10 bases between them. For the CDR3, the DNA is TGTGCCAGCAGCTTTAACAGGCAGAGCACAGATACGCAGTATTTT. It is translated as CASSFNRQSTDTQYF.

The rearrangement uses TRBV28 and TRBJ2-7; D unresolved. Trimming removed 8 bases at V and 3 bases at J, with 14 bases between. Germline V lookup: CDR1 MDHEN, CDR2 SYDVKM. The CDR3 spans 13 residues. Written as DNA, the CDR3 is TGTGCCAGCGCTCTCAACATCGTCTACGAGCAGTACTTC. As protein: CASALNIVYEQYF.

The gene calls are TRBV11-2 and TRBJ2-7; 7 nucleotides match TRBD1. This CDR3 contains 16 residues. V gave up 5 bases and J gave up 3 bases; unmatched junction bases: 13. Germline values: CDR1 SGHAT, CDR2 FQNNGV. As DNA, the CDR3 is TGTGCCAGCAGCCCTTTGCCCGGGACAGTAATCTACGAGCAGTACTTC. It translates to CASSPLPGTVIYEQYF. Filled out from reference TRBV11-2 and TRBJ2-7, the complete variable domain reads EAGVAQSPRYKIIEKRQSVAFWCNPISGHATLYWYQQILGQGPKLLIQFQNNGVVDDSQLPKDRFSAERLKGVDSTLKIQPAKLEDSAVYLCASSPLPGTVIYEQYFGPGTRLTVT.

This clone was picked up a small number of times. The chain employs TRBV2 and TRBJ2-2; 7 bases map to TRBD2. This CDR3 has 14 amino acids. CDR1 is SNHLY, CDR2 FYNNEI, per germline. V lost 6 bases to trimming and J lost 4 bases; unmatched junction nucleotides: 5. The CDR3 DNA sequence: TGTGCCAGCAGCCCCCTAGCGGTCACCGGGGAGCTGTTTTTT. Protein sequence: CASSPLAVTGELFF.

This clone was observed once. The same CDR3 is also encoded by other DNA sequences in this sample. This rearrangement joins TRBV7-9 to TRBJ2-3; TRBD1 might be the D (5 bases). The CDR3 has 13 amino acids. Germline lookup yields CDR1 SEHNR and CDR2 FQNEAQ (reference sequence). Trimming removed 2 bases at V and 3 bases at J, with 6 bases between. CDR3 residues: CASSLRQTDTQYF. In DNA, the CDR3 is TGTGCCAGCAGCTTAAGACAGACAGATACGCAGTATTTT.

The gene calls are TRBV5-1 and TRBJ1-1, with D maybe TRBD1 (5 bases). This CDR3 comprises 15 residues. Germline V gene sequence: CDR1 SGHRS, CDR2 YFSETQ. V lost 5 bases, J lost 1 base, and 15 bases lay in between. This CDR3 reads CASSRDSSRNTEAFF. CDR3 sequence (DNA): TGCGCCAGCAGTAGAGACAGCTCAAGGAACACTGAAGCTTTCTTT.

V usage is TRBV18 and J usage is TRBJ2-7, with TRBD1 as a possible D gene (6 bases). V lost 2 bases to trimming and J lost 6 bases, with 17 bases between them. Germline-derived CDR1 and CDR2 are KGHSH and LQKENI. This CDR3 contains 15 residues. CDR3 residues: CASSPVLQGSSEQYF. In DNA, the CDR3 is TGTGCCAGCTCACCAGTCCTACAGGGCTCCAGCGAGCAGTACTTC. The full variable domain, rest sourced from reference TRBV18 and TRBJ2-7, is NAGVMQNPRHLVRRRGQEARLRCSPMKGHSHVYWYRQLPEEGLKFMVYLQKENIIDESGMPKERFSAEFPKEGPSILRIQQVVRGDSAAYFCASSPVLQGSSEQYFGPGTRLTVT.

This sequence joins TRBV19 and TRBJ2-3; 12 bases are a match to TRBD2. After removal of 6 bases from V and 4 bases from J, the junction contained 8 bases not matched to a gene. This CDR3 has 16 residues. Germline loops: CDR1 LNHDA, CDR2 SQIVND (reference sequence). CDR3 coding DNA: TGTGCCAGTAGAGCGACTAGCGGGAGTGGGCCAGATACGCAGTATTTT. Protein: CASRATSGSGPDTQYF.

The chain combines TRBV7-8 with TRBJ2-7, with 7 bases identical to TRBD2. CDR1 is SGHVS, CDR2 FQNEAQ, per germline. The CDR3 is made up of 14 amino acids. Trimming removed 1 base from V and 3 bases from J; junction bases left unmatched: 3. CDR3 in DNA: TGTGCCAGCAGCTTAGACACTAGCGACTACGAGCAGTACTTC. The encoded protein is CASSLDTSDYEQYF.

The chain carries TRBV7-9 and TRBJ1-5, with D uncertain. Trimming shortened V by 5 bases and J by 4 bases, and 18 bases separated the two germline ends. CDR1 and CDR2 from the germline V gene are SEHNR and FQNEAQ (reference sequence). There are 16 residues in the CDR3. CDR3 DNA sequence: TGTGCCAGCAGCCCCGCAGCATGGGAGGCTAATCAGCCCCAGCATTTT. It translates to CASSPAAWEANQPQHF.

V is TRBV29-1 and J is TRBJ2-1, with D maybe TRBD2 (5 bases). Per the germline V gene, CDR1 is SQVTM and CDR2 is ANQGSEA. With 4 bases removed from V and 5 bases from J, the gap between germline ends came to 12 bases. CDR3 size: 13 residues. DNA for the CDR3: TGCAGCGTTGGGAGGACGATGAACAATGAGCAGTTCTTC. It yields the protein CSVGRTMNNEQFF.